The 29 T cell receptor beta chains below all came from one sample that was sequenced in a study of blood T cell repertoires in COVID-19. Some clones are missing from TCRdb's copy, which holds only in-frame ones; the method was immunoSEQ multiplex PCR. This sample has 200,000 to 300,000 clones; about 88% occur once, and the top ten carry nearly 2%. Sequencing input: peripheral blood. These receptors were collected from a man aged 30-40 years with active or convalescent COVID-19.

The chain links TRBV27 to TRBJ1-6; D uncertain. V gave up 3 bases and J gave up 5 bases, with 5 bases separating them. This CDR3 contains 13 residues. Germline V CDR1 and CDR2: MNHEY, SMNVEV (reference sequence). In DNA, the CDR3 is TGTGCCAGCAGTTTGGCGGATAATTCACCCCTCCACTTT. It specifies CASSLADNSPLHF.

The chain has TRBV30 and TRBJ1-1; D is possibly TRBD1 (5 bases). CDR1 is GTSNPN, CDR2 SVGIG, per germline (reference sequence). Trimming shortened V by 0 bases and J by 6 bases, and 11 bases separated the two germline ends. CDR3 length equals 13 residues. This chain's CDR3 is CAWSVDTRAEAFF. Here the CDR3 DNA reads TGTGCCTGGAGTGTGGACACCCGGGCTGAAGCTTTCTTT. The whole variable domain, remainder taken from reference TRBV30 and TRBJ1-1, is SQTIHQWPATLVQPVGSPLSLECTVEGTSNPNLYWYRQAAGRGLQLLFYSVGIGQISSEVPQNLSASRPQDRQFILSSKKLLLSDSGFYLCAWSVDTRAEAFFGQGTRLTVV.

This chain joins TRBV9 and TRBJ1-2, with D uncertain. This CDR3 contains 13 residues. The V end was cut by 4 bases, the J end by 2 bases, with 9 bases between. Germline lookup yields CDR1 SGDLS and CDR2 YYNGEE. CDR3 region: CASSPSRNYGYTF. CDR3 nucleotide sequence: TGTGCCAGCAGCCCCTCGAGGAACTATGGCTACACCTTC.

This clone was observed a single time. V gene TRBV19 combines with J gene TRBJ2-3, with no clear D. Trimming removed 7 bases from V and 2 bases from J, with 16 bases in between. Germline-derived CDR1 and CDR2 are LNHDA and SQIVND (reference sequence). CDR3 length equals 15 residues. Here the CDR3 reads CASTQQRFATDTQYF. CDR3 bases: TGTGCCAGTACCCAACAGAGATTCGCCACAGATACGCAGTATTTT.

This chain joins TRBV9 and TRBJ1-2; D gene unclear. Trimming took 7 bases from V and 6 from J, leaving 16 bases between them. This CDR3 contains 13 residues. Germline V gene lookup returns CDR1 SGDLS and CDR2 YYNGEE. The CDR3 nucleotides read TGTGCCAGCGAAGGCCCGGGGATCAATGGCTACACCTTC. Translating gives CASEGPGINGYTF.

The genes are TRBV7-9 and TRBJ2-7; D uncertain. V lost 1 base and J 2 bases, leaving 9 bases between the germline ends. The CDR3 sequence is 14 residues long. Germline V lookup: CDR1 SEHNR, CDR2 FQNEAQ (reference sequence). CDR3: CASSLVPRTYEQYF. CDR3 DNA sequence: TGTGCCAGCAGCTTAGTTCCCAGAACCTACGAGCAGTACTTC.

V and J are TRBV6-5 and TRBJ2-5; 10 nucleotides match TRBD2. The CDR3 extends over 15 amino acids. Germline loops: CDR1 MNHEY, CDR2 SVGAGI. After removal of 5 bases from V and 5 bases from J, the junction contained 8 bases not matched to a gene. CDR3 nucleotide sequence: TGTGCCAGCAGTCGGGAGCGGGGGGGGATGGAGACCCAGTACTTC. It encodes CASSRERGGMETQYF.

This chain uses TRBV5-1 with TRBJ2-1, with 7 bases matching TRBD1. Per germline, CDR1 SGHRS and CDR2 YFSETQ. The ends lost 0 bases at V and 8 bases at J; junction bases unmatched: 8. This CDR3 has 15 amino acids. CDR3 sequence reads: CASSLELGGLYEQFF. CDR3 DNA: TGCGCCAGCAGCTTGGAGTTAGGGGGCTTATATGAGCAGTTCTTC. Looking up the rest from reference TRBV5-1 and TRBJ2-1 gives the full variable domain: KAGVTQTPRYLIKTRGQQVTLSCSPISGHRSVSWYQQTPGQGLQFLFEYFSETQRNKGNFPGRFSGRQFSNSRSEMNVSTLELGDSALYLCASSLELGGLYEQFFGPGTRLTVL.

This clone appeared a few times. This chain connects TRBV19 to TRBJ2-2; possible D gene TRBD2, 5 bases. The germline CDR1 and CDR2 sequences are LNHDA and SQIVND (reference sequence). The CDR3 length is 15 residues. Deletions cut 7 bases from V and 1 base from J, with 13 bases between. CDR3 in DNA: TGTGCCAGTACAGTCGGGAACAGGAACACCGGGGAGCTGTTTTTT. Protein: CASTVGNRNTGELFF. The full variable domain, completed using reference TRBV19 and TRBJ2-2, is DGGITQSPKYLFRKEGQNVTLSCEQNLNHDAMYWYRQDPGQGLRLIYYSQIVNDFQKGDIAEGYSVSREKKESFPLTVTSAQKNPTAFYLCASTVGNRNTGELFFGEGSRLTVL.

This rearrangement joins TRBV2 to TRBJ2-3; perhaps TRBD2 as D (7 bases). From germline, CDR1 is SNHLY and CDR2 FYNNEI. V lost 8 bases, J lost 1 base, and 10 bases lay in between. The CDR3 has 13 residues. For the CDR3, the DNA is TGTGCCAGCGAGGGGGGGGGCACAGATACGCAGTATTTT. Translated, it gives CASEGGGTDTQYF. The whole variable domain, remainder taken from reference TRBV2 and TRBJ2-3, is EPEVTQTPSHQVTQMGQEVILRCVPISNHLYFYWYRQILGQKVEFLVSFYNNEISEKSEIFDDQFSVERPDGSNFTLKIRSTKLEDSAMYFCASEGGGTDTQYFGPGTRLTVL.

This clone was observed a single time. This chain connects TRBV11-2 to TRBJ1-4; 10 nucleotides align to TRBD1. Germline CDR1 is SGHAT and CDR2 is FQNNGV. V gave up 3 bases and J gave up 0 bases; unmatched junction bases: 7. CDR3 size: 18 residues. The CDR3 protein is CASSFRTGGYTTNEKLFF. CDR3 coding DNA: TGTGCCAGCAGCTTCCGGACAGGGGGATATACAACTAATGAAAAACTGTTTTTT.

This clone was detected once. The chain employs TRBV19 and TRBJ1-1; D might be TRBD1 (5 bases). The germline V gene encodes CDR1 LNHDA and CDR2 SQIVND (reference sequence). Trimming took off 4 bases at V and 6 bases at J, with 21 bases between the two ends. The CDR3 is 16 residues long. For the CDR3, the DNA is TGTGCCAGTAGTAGGACGAATACAGGATATGACGCTGAAGCTTTCTTT. This translates into CASSRTNTGYDAEAFF.

V is TRBV7-3 and J is TRBJ1-6; tentative D call: TRBD1 (5 bases). Germline assignment: CDR1 SGHTA and CDR2 FQGTGA. Trimming removed 5 bases from V and 8 bases from J, with 13 bases in between. CDR3 length: 14 amino acids. CDR3: CASSPGVGYSPLHF. The CDR3 DNA sequence: TGTGCCAGCAGCCCGGGGGTGGGATATTCACCCCTCCACTTT.

This chain connects TRBV27 to TRBJ1-1; the D gene is possibly TRBD1 (5 bases). The V gene's germline CDR1 is MNHEY and CDR2 SMNVEV (reference sequence). V was cut by 5 bases and J by 5 bases, with 15 bases left in between. This CDR3 spans 14 amino acids. The CDR3 loop is CASSGTAGVTEAFF. In DNA form, the CDR3 reads TGTGCCAGCAGTGGGACTGCGGGGGTGACTGAAGCTTTCTTT.

This chain uses TRBV7-2 with TRBJ1-2; 9 bases line up with TRBD1. Germline CDR1 SGHTA, CDR2 FQGNSA. V shed 5 bases, J shed 2 bases, and the junction held 6 bases outside the gene matches. The CDR3 extends over 15 amino acids. The CDR3 bases are TGTGCCAGCAGCATAAACAGGGGGCGGAACTATGGCTACACCTTC. Translated: CASSINRGRNYGYTF.

J is TRBJ2-2 and V is TRBV7-3; 13 positions agree with TRBD2. CDR3 length equals 19 residues. With 5 bases clipped from V and 0 bases from J, the junction kept 9 bases outside the gene matches. Germline V lookup: CDR1 SGHTA, CDR2 FQGTGA. The CDR3 loop reads CASSPRGLAGITNTGELFF. CDR3 in DNA: TGTGCCAGCAGCCCGCGGGGACTAGCGGGGATAACGAACACCGGGGAGCTGTTTTTT.

This clone has more than one count but fewer than ten. This chain joins TRBV15 and TRBJ1-1; maybe TRBD1 (5 bases). The CDR3 extends over 17 amino acids. Germline V gene sequence: CDR1 LNHNV, CDR2 YYDKDF (reference sequence). Trimming took off 1 base at V and 8 bases at J, with 23 bases between the two ends. Here the CDR3 reads CATSRVGGVEVKVEAFF. The CDR3 region has the DNA TGTGCCACCAGCAGAGTGGGGGGAGTCGAGGTCAAGGTGGAAGCTTTCTTT.

The chain combines TRBV4-3 with TRBJ1-3; D is possibly TRBD1 (6 bases). CDR1 is LGHNA, CDR2 YSLEER, per germline. The CDR3 contains 15 residues. The V end lost 4 bases, the J end lost 0 bases, and 10 bases lay between the germline ends. The CDR3, as DNA: TGCGCCAGCAGCCTGGGACAACACTCTGGAAACACCATATATTTT. Its protein product is CASSLGQHSGNTIYF.

This chain links TRBV2 with TRBJ1-1, with D hard to call. Trimming stripped 4 bases from V and 1 base from J, with 13 bases between. Looked up from germline, CDR1 is SNHLY and CDR2 is FYNNEI. This CDR3 is built from 15 residues. The CDR3 DNA follows: TGTGCCAGCAGTGTACAGAGCCGGGAGAACACTGAAGCTTTCTTT. It yields the protein CASSVQSRENTEAFF.

A few counts support this clone. The J gene is TRBJ2-7, the V gene TRBV19; possibly TRBD2 for D (7 bases). The CDR3 is made up of 14 amino acids. CDR1 is LNHDA and CDR2 is SQIVND in the germline V gene (reference sequence). V shed 5 bases and J shed 3 bases, with 14 bases lying between them. CDR3 sequence: CASSLAGANYEQYF. The CDR3 DNA follows: TGTGCCAGTAGTCTCGCGGGGGCCAACTACGAGCAGTACTTC. Variable domain in full (rest from reference TRBV19 and TRBJ2-7): DGGITQSPKYLFRKEGQNVTLSCEQNLNHDAMYWYRQDPGQGLRLIYYSQIVNDFQKGDIAEGYSVSREKKESFPLTVTSAQKNPTAFYLCASSLAGANYEQYFGPGTRLTVT.

The V and J genes are TRBV5-1 and TRBJ2-7; 7 positions agree with TRBD2. There are 14 residues in the CDR3. Unmatched junction bases numbered 9, after V lost 4 bases and J lost 5 bases. CDR1 and CDR2 (germline): SGHRS, YFSETQ. The DNA of the CDR3 is TGCGCCAGCAGCGTGCAGACCGGGGGGAACGAGCAGTACTTC. Translated: CASSVQTGGNEQYF.

The rearrangement links TRBV5-1 to TRBJ2-3; the match to TRBD2 covers 12 bases. The junction had 6 bases not matched to a gene; V was cut back by 0 bases and J by 1 base. CDR1 is SGHRS and CDR2 is YFSETQ in the germline V gene. This CDR3 is built from 18 residues. For the CDR3, the DNA is TGCGCCAGCAGCTTGGTACCAACTAGCGGGGGGCGCACAGATACGCAGTATTTT. Protein sequence: CASSLVPTSGGRTDTQYF. Full variable domain (remainder filled in from reference TRBV5-1 and TRBJ2-3): KAGVTQTPRYLIKTRGQQVTLSCSPISGHRSVSWYQQTPGQGLQFLFEYFSETQRNKGNFPGRFSGRQFSNSRSEMNVSTLELGDSALYLCASSLVPTSGGRTDTQYFGPGTRLTVL.

This clone has just one count. This chain joins TRBV19 and TRBJ2-5; the D gene is possibly TRBD2 (5 bases). The V end was cut by 2 bases, the J end by 2 bases, with 12 bases between. The CDR3 has 15 residues. Germline V CDR1 and CDR2: LNHDA, SQIVND (reference sequence). The CDR3 reads CASSIRFGLQETQYF. CDR3 nucleotides: TGTGCCAGTAGTATACGGTTTGGACTTCAAGAGACCCAGTACTTC.

This clone was seen a handful of times. The chain is built from TRBV28 and TRBJ1-2; 10 nucleotides agree with TRBD1. Trimming removed 5 bases from V and 8 bases from J; junction bases left unmatched: 8. The germline gives CDR1 MDHEN, CDR2 SYDVKM. The CDR3 length is 14 residues. The CDR3 bases are TGTGCCAGCAGTGTCCCCGGGACAGGGGCAGGCTACACCTTC. It yields the protein CASSVPGTGAGYTF.

This chain joins TRBV19 and TRBJ1-5, with D unresolved. Germline CDR1 LNHDA, CDR2 SQIVND (reference sequence). This CDR3 region has 14 residues. With 5 bases removed from V and 4 bases from J, the gap between germline ends came to 12 bases. CDR3 sequence: CASSGGNLNQPQHF. The DNA of the CDR3 is TGTGCCAGTAGTGGAGGGAACCTGAATCAGCCCCAGCATTTT.

The J gene is TRBJ2-5, the V gene TRBV7-7; the match to TRBD2 covers 7 bases. J was trimmed by 5 bases and V by 8 bases; bases with no gene match: 11. Per germline, CDR1 SSHAT and CDR2 FNYEAQ (reference sequence). The CDR3 covers 14 residues. The CDR3 spells CASGEGLEGETQYF. The CDR3, as DNA: TGTGCCAGCGGGGAGGGATTAGAGGGGGAGACCCAGTACTTC. Full variable domain (missing parts from reference TRBV7-7 and TRBJ2-5): GAGVSQSPRYKVTKRGQDVTLRCDPISSHATLYWYQQALGQGPEFLTYFNYEAQPDKSGLPSDRFSAERPEGSISTLTIQRTEQRDSAMYRCASGEGLEGETQYFGPGTRLLVL.

This clone has just a few counts. J is TRBJ2-3 and V is TRBV2; D gene ambiguous. There are 15 residues in the CDR3. Germline V gene data show CDR1 as SNHLY and CDR2 as FYNNEI. Trimming stripped 4 bases from V and 0 bases from J, with 11 bases between. CDR3 residues: CASSARLPSTDTQYF. CDR3 sequence (DNA): TGTGCCAGCAGTGCACGTCTACCTAGCACAGATACGCAGTATTTT.

The V and J genes are TRBV5-1 and TRBJ2-3; TRBD2 aligns across 9 bases. The CDR3 is 14 residues long. J gave up 7 bases and V 2 bases, and 5 bases lay outside the gene matches. Germline V gives CDR1 SGHRS, CDR2 YFSETQ. CDR3 nucleotide sequence: TGCGCCAGCAGCTTCGGTAGCGGGGGAAATACGCAGTATTTT. Protein product: CASSFGSGGNTQYF.

This clone was observed once. Other nucleotide sequences from this sample produce the same CDR3. The chain uses TRBV18 and TRBJ1-4; 9 nucleotides line up with TRBD1. J gave up 8 bases and V 2 bases, and 3 bases lay outside the gene matches. The germline CDR1 and CDR2 sequences are KGHSH and LQKENI. The CDR3 length is 14 residues. CDR3: CASSPRQGGEKLFF. Written as DNA, the CDR3 is TGTGCCAGCTCACCAAGACAGGGGGGAGAAAAACTGTTTTTT.